Only a few counts were recorded for the clone carrying this TCR beta chain. Its antigen is unknown. This sample stems from a study of T cells after yellow fever vaccination. General study findings and limits: Clones from primary vaccination mostly reappeared after the booster (roughly 95% CD4, about 85% CD8).

J lost 2 bases, V lost 8 bases, and 4 bases had no gene match. Germline CDR1 reads MNHNY; CDR2 reads SVGAGI (reference sequence). The CDR3 length is 13 residues. UMIs and a universal primer site were added when TCR cDNA was made by 5'RACE template switching. One entry per CDR3 protein, called by TCRdb with MiXCR from the 5' RACE reads. The sample lists about 210,000 distinct CDR3 sequences, about 3% occurring once. This clonotype was sampled from a man aged 18 to 29 who received the YFV17D yellow fever vaccine. Source: CD4+ T cells sorted from PBMCs, taken 10 days after the yellow fever booster vaccination. The genes are TRBV6-6 and TRBJ2-7; 9 positions agree with TRBD1. The CDR3 protein is CASRRDRAYEQYF. CDR3 in DNA: TGTGCCAGCCGGCGGGACAGGGCCTACGAGCAGTACTTC.